A selection of T cell receptor beta chains follows, all from one sample in a study of cytomegalovirus exposure and HLA in healthy donors. The method was immunoSEQ multiplex PCR; TCRdb's version includes in-frame clones alone and lacks a portion of them. Among about 210,000 clones listed, around four fifths were seen once. The sequenced sample consisted of PBMCs. The receptors were sampled from a boy aged 5-17 years in good health and CMV-seronegative. Each CDR3 is given with its conserved first and last residue. A D gene is named only where the DNA matches it firmly. Clone sizes are given selectively: once, few, many, or a class where the clone is expanded.

j_call clone_size v_call d_call cdr3_aa cdr3_nt
TRBJ2-1 - TRBV30 - CAWSAGANEQFF TGTGCCTGGAGTGCAGGGGCGAATGAGCAGTTCTTC
TRBJ1-4 - TRBV13 TRBD1 CASSSYRGPNEKLFF TGTGCCAGCAGCTCCTACAGGGGGCCTAATGAAAAACTGTTTTTT
TRBJ2-3 few TRBV7-6 TRBD1 CASSYDRGDTQYF TGTGCCAGCAGTTACGACAGGGGAGATACGCAGTATTTT
TRBJ1-3 - TRBV5-4 - CASSSGGAGNTIYF TGTGCCAGCAGCAGCGGGGGAGCGGGAAACACCATATATTTT
TRBJ2-2 - TRBV7-6 TRBD2 CASSLAGGITGELFF TGTGCCAGCAGCTTAGCGGGGGGGATCACCGGGGAGCTGTTTTTT
TRBJ1-2 - TRBV27 - CASSLRQAVYGYTF TGTGCCAGCAGCCTGCGACAGGCCGTCTATGGCTACACCTTC
TRBJ1-1 - TRBV27 - CASSPTQGAEEAFF TGTGCCAGCAGTCCCACCCAGGGTGCGGAAGAAGCTTTCTTT
TRBJ2-7 few TRBV11-3 TRBD1 CASSLEPIDRVEQYF TGTGCCAGCAGCTTAGAACCAATAGACAGGGTTGAGCAGTACTTC
TRBJ1-2 once TRBV9 - CASSDRGGYTF TGTGCCAGCAGCGATCGGGGGGGCTACACCTTC
TRBJ1-5 once TRBV7-2 - CASSWGVAGQPQHF TGTGCCAGCAGCTGGGGAGTAGCGGGTCAGCCCCAGCATTTT
TRBJ2-2 - TRBV19 - CASSTISRYYVGELFF TGTGCCAGTAGTACCATTTCGCGGTACTATGTCGGGGAGCTGTTTTTT
TRBJ2-1 - TRBV10-3 - CAVSEVSQGPYNEQFF TGTGCCGTCAGTGAGGTTAGCCAGGGGCCTTACAATGAGCAGTTCTTC
TRBJ1-3 - TRBV11-2 - CASSLGQGTGNTIYF TGTGCCAGCAGCTTAGGGCAGGGGACTGGAAACACCATATATTTT
TRBJ1-2 - TRBV6-6 TRBD1 CASSTGDYGYTF TGTGCCAGCAGTACAGGGGACTATGGCTACACCTTC
TRBJ2-2 - TRBV6-1 - CASSGQGSTGELFF TGTGCCAGCAGTGGCCAGGGGTCGACCGGGGAGCTGTTTTTT
TRBJ2-7 few TRBV7-2 TRBD2 CASSSAGTSGRTSYEQYF TGTGCCAGCAGCAGCGCCGGGACTAGCGGGAGGACCTCCTACGAGCAGTACTTC
TRBJ2-3 - TRBV5-4 TRBD1 CASSWGTGGNTDTQYF TGTGCCAGCAGCTGGGGGACAGGGGGGAACACAGATACGCAGTATTTT
TRBJ2-7 once TRBV30 TRBD1 CAWNRGQGAYEQYF TGTGCCTGGAATAGGGGACAGGGGGCCTACGAGCAGTACTTC
TRBJ2-7 - TRBV7-9 TRBD1 CASSLSGTVYEQYF TGTGCCAGCAGCTTATCCGGGACAGTCTACGAGCAGTACTTC
TRBJ2-1 - TRBV2 TRBD1 CASSEARRQGNNEQFF TGTGCCAGCAGTGAAGCACGGAGACAGGGGAACAATGAGCAGTTCTTC
TRBJ2-2 - TRBV6-4 - CASTAGGTGELFF TGTGCCAGCACGGCAGGGGGGACCGGGGAGCTGTTTTTT
TRBJ2-1 - TRBV4-1 - CASSQQGGQYNEQFF TGCGCCAGCAGCCAACAGGGGGGTCAATACAATGAGCAGTTCTTC
TRBJ2-5 once TRBV10-3 TRBD2 CAIRTSGGETQYF TGTGCCATCAGGACCAGCGGGGGAGAGACCCAGTACTTC
TRBJ1-1 few TRBV6-5 TRBD1 CASSYSGTGDTEAFF TGTGCCAGCAGTTACTCGGGGACAGGCGACACTGAAGCTTTCTTT
TRBJ2-7 - TRBV4-2 - CASRNSRDSSYEQYF TGTGCCAGCAGGAATTCGCGGGACAGCTCCTACGAGCAGTACTTC
TRBJ1-4 - TRBV18 TRBD1 CASSPPAKDRVGDEKLFF TGTGCCAGCTCACCACCGGCTAAAGACAGGGTTGGTGACGAAAAACTGTTTTTT
TRBJ1-3 - TRBV9 TRBD1 CASSAGTVLDRNTIYF TGTGCCAGCAGCGCTGGGACAGTTTTGGATCGAAACACCATATATTTT
TRBJ2-1 - TRBV15 TRBD2 CATSSTAGVNYNEQFF TGTGCCACCAGCAGTACAGCGGGAGTGAACTACAATGAGCAGTTCTTC
TRBJ2-2 - TRBV5-8 TRBD1 CASSPGGRRELFF TGTGCCAGCAGCCCAGGGGGACGTAGGGAGCTGTTTTTT
TRBJ2-7 - TRBV2 - CASRARVSSSYEQYF TGTGCCAGCAGGGCCAGGGTTTCTAGCTCCTACGAGCAGTACTTC
TRBJ2-1 - TRBV7-2 TRBD2 CASSRTSGNYNEQFF TGTGCCAGCAGCCGGACTAGCGGAAATTACAATGAGCAGTTCTTC
TRBJ2-1 - TRBV10-1 TRBD2 CAIPPGTSPYNEQFF TGCGCCATCCCCCCCGGGACTAGCCCCTACAATGAGCAGTTCTTC
TRBJ2-1 - TRBV5-1 - CASSLGAGSYNEQFF TGCGCCAGCAGCTTGGGGGCTGGATCCTACAATGAGCAGTTCTTC
TRBJ1-2 few TRBV6-5 TRBD1 CASRLPGQGRYGYTF TGTGCCAGCAGACTTCCGGGACAGGGAAGATATGGCTACACCTTC
TRBJ2-1 - TRBV10-3 TRBD2 CAASGVAGMNNEQFF TGTGCCGCCTCCGGGGTAGCGGGAATGAACAATGAGCAGTTCTTC
TRBJ2-1 few TRBV4-2 - CASSPPRVEGFHEQFF TGTGCCAGCAGCCCGCCGAGGGTTGAGGGATTTCATGAGCAGTTCTTC
TRBJ2-1 - TRBV10-3 - CAISEGGSSYNEQFF TGTGCCATCAGTGAAGGCGGAAGCTCCTACAATGAGCAGTTCTTC
TRBJ2-1 - TRBV6-4 TRBD2 CASSPGTSGGKMQFF TGTGCCAGCAGTCCTGGGACTAGCGGGGGGAAAATGCAGTTCTTC
TRBJ2-7 - TRBV6-5 - CASSSGGYEQYF TGTGCCAGTTCCTCCGGGGGCTACGAGCAGTACTTC
TRBJ2-3 - TRBV7-6 - CASSFSRGGDTQYF TGTGCCAGCAGCTTTTCCCGAGGCGGGGATACGCAGTATTTT
TRBJ2-7 - TRBV27 TRBD2 CASSGIKREWSYEQYF TGTGCCAGCAGTGGAATAAAGCGGGAGTGGTCCTACGAGCAGTACTTC
TRBJ1-1 - TRBV5-8 - CASSLRSRSTEAFF TGTGCCAGCAGCTTAAGGAGTCGATCGACTGAAGCTTTCTTT
TRBJ1-1 - TRBV6-4 - CASSDRGGEAFF TGTGCCAGCAGTGACCGGGGAGGGGAGGCTTTCTTT
TRBJ2-7 - TRBV7-9 TRBD1 CASSSPGQSYEQYF TGTGCCAGCAGCTCCCCGGGACAGAGCTACGAGCAGTACTTC
TRBJ2-1 few TRBV5-4 TRBD2 CASSLGASGSYEQFF TGTGCCAGCAGCTTGGGGGCTAGCGGGAGTTATGAGCAGTTCTTC
TRBJ1-3 - TRBV30 TRBD1 CAWTSGQGVNTIYF TGTGCCTGGACCTCCGGACAGGGGGTAAACACCATATATTTT
TRBJ2-7 once TRBV28 TRBD2 CASSSPWGGSSYEQYF TGTGCCAGCAGCTCCCCCTGGGGGGGGAGCTCCTACGAGCAGTACTTC
TRBJ2-1 once TRBV2 - CASSQLEGEQFF TGTGCCAGCAGTCAACTAGAAGGTGAGCAGTTCTTC
TRBJ2-4 - TRBV9 TRBD1 CASSVDSRGLSVDIQYF TGTGCCAGCAGCGTAGATAGCAGGGGGCTATCGGTAGACATTCAGTACTTC
TRBJ1-1 - TRBV7-6 - CASSSLRGGRNTEAFF TGTGCCAGCAGCTCATTGAGAGGGGGACGGAACACTGAAGCTTTCTTT
TRBJ1-2 - TRBV13 TRBD1 CASSLTQTGDQEIYGYTF TGTGCCAGCAGCCTTACCCAGACAGGGGACCAAGAAATCTATGGCTACACCTTC
TRBJ2-7 - TRBV10-3 TRBD1 CAISDSLYNGQGKYEQYF TGTGCCATCAGTGACTCTTTGTATAACGGACAGGGGAAATACGAGCAGTACTTC